The sequence of this T cell receptor beta chain was determined in a study of shared clonotypes between healthy human individuals. Study at large: Each donor's CD4 naive and CD4 memory cells filled three plates apiece, CD8 naive two, and CD8 memory one.

Every donor, a Caucasian adult, lived in Nashville, Tennessee. It was into CD45RA+ naive and CD45RA-negative memory subsets that the CD4+ cells were split. V dropped 1 base and J dropped 0 bases, with 12 bases sitting between them. Germline assignment: CDR1 KGHSH and CDR2 LQKENI. The CDR3 has 17 residues. The data were produced by immunoSEQ multiplex PCR, yet TCRdb's version contains in-frame clones alone and is incomplete. The table records around 750,000 clones, over 65% of them present only once. This sequence originates from a woman younger than 45 in good health. The source material was memory CD4+ T cells sorted from blood. Subset given: CD45RA-negative fraction. The V gene is TRBV18, the J gene TRBJ2-2, with D perhaps TRBD1 (6 bases). Written as DNA, the CDR3 is TGTGCCAGCTCACCACTAACGACAGGTTCGAACACCGGGGAGCTGTTTTTT. Its translation is CASSPLTTGSNTGELFF.